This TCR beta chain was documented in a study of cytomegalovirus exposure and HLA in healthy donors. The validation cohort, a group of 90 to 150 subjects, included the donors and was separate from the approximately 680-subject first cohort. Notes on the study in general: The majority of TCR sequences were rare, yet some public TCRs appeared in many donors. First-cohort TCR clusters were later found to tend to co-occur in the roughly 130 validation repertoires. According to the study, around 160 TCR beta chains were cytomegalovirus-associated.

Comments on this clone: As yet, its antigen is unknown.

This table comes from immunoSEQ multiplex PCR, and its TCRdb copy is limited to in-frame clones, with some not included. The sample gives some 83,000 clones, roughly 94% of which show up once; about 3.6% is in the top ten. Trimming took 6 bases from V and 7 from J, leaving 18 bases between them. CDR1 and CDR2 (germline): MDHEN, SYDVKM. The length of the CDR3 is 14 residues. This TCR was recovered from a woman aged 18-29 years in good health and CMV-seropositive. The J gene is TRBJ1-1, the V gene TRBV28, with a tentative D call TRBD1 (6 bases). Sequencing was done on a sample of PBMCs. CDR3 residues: CASRPTGTPHEAFF. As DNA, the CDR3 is TGTGCCAGCAGACCAACTGGGACACCTCATGAAGCTTTCTTT. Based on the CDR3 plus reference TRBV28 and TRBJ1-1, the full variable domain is DVKVTQSSRYLVKRTGEKVFLECVQDMDHENMFWYRQDPGLGLRLIYFSYDVKMKEKGDIPEGYSVSREKKERFSLILESASTNQTSMYLCASRPTGTPHEAFFGQGTRLTVV.